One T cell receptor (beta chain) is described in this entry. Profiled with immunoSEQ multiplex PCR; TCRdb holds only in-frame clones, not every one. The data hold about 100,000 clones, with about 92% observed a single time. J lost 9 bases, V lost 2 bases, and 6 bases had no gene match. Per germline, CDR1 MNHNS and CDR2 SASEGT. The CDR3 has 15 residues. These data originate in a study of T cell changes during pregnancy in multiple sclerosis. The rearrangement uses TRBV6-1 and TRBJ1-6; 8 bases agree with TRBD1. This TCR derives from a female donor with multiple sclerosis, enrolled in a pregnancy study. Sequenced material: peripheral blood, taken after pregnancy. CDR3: CASSEMDREISPLHF. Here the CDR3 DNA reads TGTGCCAGCAGTGAAATGGACAGGGAGATTTCACCCCTCCACTTT.